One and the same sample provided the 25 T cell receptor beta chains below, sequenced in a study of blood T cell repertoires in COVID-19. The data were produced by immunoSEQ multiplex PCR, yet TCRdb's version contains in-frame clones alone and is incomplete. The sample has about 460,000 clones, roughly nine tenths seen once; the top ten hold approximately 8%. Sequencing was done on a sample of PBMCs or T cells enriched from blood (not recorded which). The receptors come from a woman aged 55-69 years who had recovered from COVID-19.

CDR3 sequence reads: CASSLVQVGSTEAFF. The CDR3 bases are TGCGCCAGCAGCTTGGTTCAGGTTGGGAGCACTGAAGCTTTCTTT. This chain links TRBV5-1 with TRBJ1-1; no firm D call. V lost 0 bases, J lost 4 bases, and 13 bases lay in between. Germline loops: CDR1 SGHRS, CDR2 YFSETQ. This CDR3 spans 15 amino acids. Looking up the rest from reference TRBV5-1 and TRBJ1-1 gives the full variable domain: KAGVTQTPRYLIKTRGQQVTLSCSPISGHRSVSWYQQTPGQGLQFLFEYFSETQRNKGNFPGRFSGRQFSNSRSEMNVSTLELGDSALYLCASSLVQVGSTEAFFGQGTRLTVV.

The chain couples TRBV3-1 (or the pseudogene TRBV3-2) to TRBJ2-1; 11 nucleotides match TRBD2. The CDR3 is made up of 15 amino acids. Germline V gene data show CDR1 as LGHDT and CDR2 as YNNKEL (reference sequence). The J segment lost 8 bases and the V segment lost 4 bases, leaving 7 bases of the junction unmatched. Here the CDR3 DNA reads TGTGCCAGCAGCCCTCTAGCGGGGGGTGGATATGAGCAGTTCTTC. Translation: CASSPLAGGGYEQFF.

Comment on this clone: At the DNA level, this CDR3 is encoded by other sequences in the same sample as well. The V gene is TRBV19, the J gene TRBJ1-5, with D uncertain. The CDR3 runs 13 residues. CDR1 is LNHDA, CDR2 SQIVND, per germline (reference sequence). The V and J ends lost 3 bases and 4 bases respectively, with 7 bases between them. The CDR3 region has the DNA TGTGCCAGTAGTATTGAGGGTAATCAGCCCCAGCATTTT. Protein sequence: CASSIEGNQPQHF.

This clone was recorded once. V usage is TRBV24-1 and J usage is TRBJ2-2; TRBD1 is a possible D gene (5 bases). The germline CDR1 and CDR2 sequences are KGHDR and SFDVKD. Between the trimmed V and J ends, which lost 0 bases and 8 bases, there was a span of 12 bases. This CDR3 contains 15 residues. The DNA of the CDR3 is TGTGCCACCAGTGATTTGTACAGGAACCCAGGGGAGCTGTTTTTT. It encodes CATSDLYRNPGELFF.

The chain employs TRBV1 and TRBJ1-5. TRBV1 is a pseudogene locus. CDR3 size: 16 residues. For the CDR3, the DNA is TGCACCAGCAGCCATTCTCCCCGAACGGGAGGTCAGCCCCAGCATTTT. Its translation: CTSSHSPRTGGQPQHF.

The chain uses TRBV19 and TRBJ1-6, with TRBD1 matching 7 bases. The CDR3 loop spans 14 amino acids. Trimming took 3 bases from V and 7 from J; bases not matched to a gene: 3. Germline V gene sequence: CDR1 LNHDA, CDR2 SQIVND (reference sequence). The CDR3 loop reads CASSIDRENSPLHF. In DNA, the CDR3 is TGTGCCAGTAGTATTGACAGGGAGAATTCACCCCTCCACTTT.

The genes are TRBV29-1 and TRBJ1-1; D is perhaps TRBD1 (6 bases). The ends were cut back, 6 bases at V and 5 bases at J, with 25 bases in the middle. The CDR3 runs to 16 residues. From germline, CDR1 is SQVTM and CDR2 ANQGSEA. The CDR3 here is CSVELGAVFGRTEAFF. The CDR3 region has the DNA TGCAGCGTCGAATTGGGGGCAGTATTTGGAAGGACTGAAGCTTTCTTT.

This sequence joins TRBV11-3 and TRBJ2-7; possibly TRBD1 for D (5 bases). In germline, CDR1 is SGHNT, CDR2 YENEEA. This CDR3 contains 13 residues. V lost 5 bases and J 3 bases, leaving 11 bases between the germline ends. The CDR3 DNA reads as TGTGCCAGCAGCACGCCCAGGGACTACGAGCAGTACTTC. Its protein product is CASSTPRDYEQYF.

The CDR3 coding sequence is TGTGCCAGCAGCTGGGGTCCAGCGCAGGGCGCCTATTCACCCCTCCACTTT. Protein sequence: CASSWGPAQGAYSPLHF. J is TRBJ1-6 and V is TRBV5-4; D may be TRBD1 (5 bases). This CDR3 spans 17 amino acids. CDR1 is SGHNT, CDR2 YYREEE, per germline (reference sequence). Trimming took off 3 bases at V and 8 bases at J, with 21 bases between the two ends.

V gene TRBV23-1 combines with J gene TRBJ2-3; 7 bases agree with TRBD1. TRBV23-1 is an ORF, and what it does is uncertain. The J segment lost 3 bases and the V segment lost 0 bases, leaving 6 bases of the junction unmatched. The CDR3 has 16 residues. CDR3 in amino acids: CASSQSGQPGTDTQYF. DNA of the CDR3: TGCGCCAGCAGTCAATCGGGACAGCCGGGTACAGATACGCAGTATTTT.

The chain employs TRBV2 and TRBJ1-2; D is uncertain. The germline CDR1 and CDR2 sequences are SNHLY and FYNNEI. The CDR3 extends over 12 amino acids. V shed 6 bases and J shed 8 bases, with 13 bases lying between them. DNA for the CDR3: TGTGCCAGCAGAATAGGAGGATGGGGCTACACCTTC. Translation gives CASRIGGWGYTF. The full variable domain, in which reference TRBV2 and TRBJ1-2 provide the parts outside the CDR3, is EPEVTQTPSHQVTQMGQEVILRCVPISNHLYFYWYRQILGQKVEFLVSFYNNEISEKSEIFDDQFSVERPDGSNFTLKIRSTKLEDSAMYFCASRIGGWGYTFGSGTRLTVV.

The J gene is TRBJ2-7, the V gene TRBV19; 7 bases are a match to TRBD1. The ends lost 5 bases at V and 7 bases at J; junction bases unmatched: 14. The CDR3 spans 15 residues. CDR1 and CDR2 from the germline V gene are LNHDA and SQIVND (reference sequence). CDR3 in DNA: TGTGCCAGTAGTCTCCCTGGAAGGGGGCTGATTGAGCAGTACTTC. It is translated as CASSLPGRGLIEQYF.

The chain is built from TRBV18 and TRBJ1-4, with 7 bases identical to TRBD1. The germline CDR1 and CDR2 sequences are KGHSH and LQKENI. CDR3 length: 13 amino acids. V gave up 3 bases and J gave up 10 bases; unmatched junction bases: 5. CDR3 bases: TGTGCCAGCTCACCCGACAGGGCCGGAAAACTGTTTTTT. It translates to CASSPDRAGKLFF. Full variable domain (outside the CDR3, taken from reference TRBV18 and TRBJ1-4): NAGVMQNPRHLVRRRGQEARLRCSPMKGHSHVYWYRQLPEEGLKFMVYLQKENIIDESGMPKERFSAEFPKEGPSILRIQQVVRGDSAAYFCASSPDRAGKLFFGSGTQLSVL.

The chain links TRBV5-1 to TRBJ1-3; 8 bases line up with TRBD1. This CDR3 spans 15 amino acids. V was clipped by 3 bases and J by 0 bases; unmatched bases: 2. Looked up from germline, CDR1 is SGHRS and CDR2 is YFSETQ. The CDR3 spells CASSSGGFSGNTIYF. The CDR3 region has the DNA TGCGCCAGCAGCTCAGGGGGCTTCTCTGGAAACACCATATATTTT. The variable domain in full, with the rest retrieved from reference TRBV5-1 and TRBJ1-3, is KAGVTQTPRYLIKTRGQQVTLSCSPISGHRSVSWYQQTPGQGLQFLFEYFSETQRNKGNFPGRFSGRQFSNSRSEMNVSTLELGDSALYLCASSSGGFSGNTIYFGEGSWLTVV.

The CDR3 coding sequence is TGTGCCAGCGCAACAGGGAAGCACACCGGGGAGCTGTTTTTT. Translation gives CASATGKHTGELFF. The chain joins TRBV19 to TRBJ2-2, with D possibly TRBD1 on 6 matching bases. Germline CDR1 is LNHDA and CDR2 is SQIVND (reference sequence). The length of the CDR3 is 14 residues. Trimming took 9 bases from V and 3 from J, leaving 14 bases between them.

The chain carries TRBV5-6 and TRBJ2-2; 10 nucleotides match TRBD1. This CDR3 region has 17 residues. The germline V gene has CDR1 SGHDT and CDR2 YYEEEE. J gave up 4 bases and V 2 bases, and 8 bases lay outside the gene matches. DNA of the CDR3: TGTGCCAGCAGCTTAGAGCCGGGACAGGGGACCACCGGGGAGCTGTTTTTT. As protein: CASSLEPGQGTTGELFF.

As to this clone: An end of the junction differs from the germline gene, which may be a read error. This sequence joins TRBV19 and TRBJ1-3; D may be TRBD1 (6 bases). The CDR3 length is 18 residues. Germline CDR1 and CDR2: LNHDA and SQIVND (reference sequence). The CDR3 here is CASSSTPGTPRTGNIIYF. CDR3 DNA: TGTGCCAGTAGTTCAACCCCGGGGACACCTAGAACTGGAAACATCATATATTTT.

CDR3 in DNA: TGTGCCAGCACTATATCAGGGGCGGTCTATGGCTACACCTTC. The encoded protein is CASTISGAVYGYTF. The V call is TRBV6-5, the J call TRBJ1-2, with D tentatively TRBD1 (6 bases). Per the germline V gene, CDR1 is MNHEY and CDR2 is SVGAGI. The ends were cut back, 7 bases at V and 4 bases at J, with 16 bases in the middle. This CDR3 is built from 14 residues.

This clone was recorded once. The CDR3 bases are TGTGCTAGTGTCCGGGACAATCCCTCCTACGAGCAGTACTTC. Encoded protein: CASVRDNPSYEQYF. The genes are TRBV12-5 and TRBJ2-7, with D perhaps matching TRBD1 (6 bases). In germline, CDR1 is LGHNT, CDR2 FRNRAP. Trimming pared 7 bases from V and 0 bases from J, leaving 13 bases between. The CDR3 is made up of 14 amino acids.

The chain's CDR3 is CASSTGLVYGYTF. The CDR3, as DNA: TGTGCCAGCAGTACAGGGCTCGTCTATGGCTACACCTTC. The chain is built from TRBV28 and TRBJ1-2; D is perhaps TRBD1 (6 bases). CDR3 length equals 13 residues. Germline assignment: CDR1 MDHEN and CDR2 SYDVKM. Trimming pared 5 bases from V and 4 bases from J, leaving 11 bases between.

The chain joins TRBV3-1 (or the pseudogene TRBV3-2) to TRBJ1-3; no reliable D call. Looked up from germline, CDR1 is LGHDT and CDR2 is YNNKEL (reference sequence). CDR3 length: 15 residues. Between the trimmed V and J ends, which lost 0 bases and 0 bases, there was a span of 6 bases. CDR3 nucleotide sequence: TGTGCCAGCAGCCAAGACCACAGCTCTGGAAACACCATATATTTT. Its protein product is CASSQDHSSGNTIYF.

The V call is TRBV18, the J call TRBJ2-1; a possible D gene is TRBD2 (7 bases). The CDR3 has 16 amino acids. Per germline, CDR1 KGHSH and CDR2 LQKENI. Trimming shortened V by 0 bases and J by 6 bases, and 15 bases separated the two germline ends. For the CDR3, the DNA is TGTGCCAGCTCACCACCAGCTAGGGGGGGGCCCAATGAGCAGTTCTTC. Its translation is CASSPPARGGPNEQFF.

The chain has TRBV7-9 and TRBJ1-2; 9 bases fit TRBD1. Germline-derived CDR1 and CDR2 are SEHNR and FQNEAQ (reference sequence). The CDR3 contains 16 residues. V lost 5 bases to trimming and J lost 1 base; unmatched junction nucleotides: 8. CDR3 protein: CASSPPDRGINYGYTF. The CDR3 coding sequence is TGTGCCAGCAGCCCCCCGGACAGGGGCATTAACTATGGCTACACCTTC.

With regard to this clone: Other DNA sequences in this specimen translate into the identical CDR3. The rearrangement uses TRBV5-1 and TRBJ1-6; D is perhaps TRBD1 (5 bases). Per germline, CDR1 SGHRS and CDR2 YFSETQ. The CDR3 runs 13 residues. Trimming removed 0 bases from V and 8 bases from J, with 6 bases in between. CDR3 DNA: TGCGCCAGCAGCTTGGCAGGGTATTCACCCCTCCACTTT. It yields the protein CASSLAGYSPLHF.

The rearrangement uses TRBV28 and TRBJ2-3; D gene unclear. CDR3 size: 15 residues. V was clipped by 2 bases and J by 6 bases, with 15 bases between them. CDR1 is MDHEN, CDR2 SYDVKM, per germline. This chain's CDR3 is CASSLGQTSIDTQYF. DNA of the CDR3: TGTGCCAGCAGTTTAGGGCAGACGTCAATTGATACGCAGTATTTT.